This TCR beta chain was retrieved from a study of T cells in Graves' hyperthyroidism and ophthalmopathy. V lost 1 base, J lost 5 bases, and 9 bases stayed unmatched. The CDR3 sequence is 16 residues long. Germline-derived CDR1 and CDR2 are LGHNA and YNFKEQ. Regions amplified from RNA transcripts were the TCR beta CDR3 regions. TCR CDR3 regions were first amplified by RT-PCR with HTBI primers. MiXCR, run by TCRdb on the multiplex PCR reads, gives a single entry per CDR3 protein. Of roughly 280,000 distinct CDR3 sequences listed, around 22% were seen once; the top ten hold about 60%. The receptor was derived from a man aged 25 to 45 with Graves' ophthalmopathy. The gene calls are TRBV4-2 and TRBJ2-5, with 8 positions matching TRBD2. The sample was blood. In nucleotides, the CDR3 is TGTGCCAGCAGCCAAGTTAAGCCAGCGGGAGTGGAGACCCAGTACTTC. Its translation is CASSQVKPAGVETQYF.